Listed below are T cell receptor beta chains from one sample, sequenced in a study of vaccination and CD4 T cells after COVID-19. TCRdb re-called the PCR reads with MiXCR, one entry per CDR3 protein. The data hold around 21,000 distinct CDR3 sequences, with approximately 53% observed a single time. These receptors' antigens are unknown. Sequenced sample: CD4+ T cells from blood, cultured in vitro. The receptors come from a human donor who had recovered from COVID-19. Each CDR3 is given with its conserved first and last residue.

V	J	length	CDR3
TRBV10-3	TRBJ2-2	14	CASHSGIWTGELFF
TRBV20-1	TRBJ2-7	13	CSARDRGGNEQYF
TRBV12-5	TRBJ1-2	13	CASGWDRGLGYTF
TRBV11-3	TRBJ1-1	15	CASSRRQAMNTEAFF
TRBV6-5	TRBJ1-1	14	CASSSVAGDTEAFF
TRBV7-8	TRBJ2-6	15	CASRGRGTGANVLTF
TRBV20-1	TRBJ1-1	15	CSARDGLMGNTEAFF
TRBV20-1	TRBJ1-2	14	CSARIRTGDYGYTF
TRBV27	TRBJ1-2	14	CASSARTGSGGYTF
TRBV20-1	TRBJ2-7	12	CSADRLGLEQYF
TRBV6-2/TRBV6-3	TRBJ1-2	13	CASSYLSSYGYTF
TRBV20-1	TRBJ2-1	14	CSAPPAGGYNEQFF
TRBV12-2	TRBJ2-3	16	CASRLLASGVTDTQYF
TRBV28	TRBJ2-1	18	CASRKTLAALSSYNEQFF
TRBV7-2	TRBJ2-1	15	CASSFTRDLYNEQFF
TRBV12-3/TRBV12-4	TRBJ1-5	15	CAGSPTGTSNQPQHF
TRBV20-1	TRBJ2-3	15	CSARPRHRGTDTQYF
TRBV11-2	TRBJ2-7	15	CASSLDGAGVYEQYF
TRBV28	TRBJ1-2	17	CAIAARPGDGGNYGYTF
TRBV5-4	TRBJ2-5	18	CASSLTTGLAGAKETQYF
TRBV7-9	TRBJ1-3	17	CASSLGRTAGSRNTIYF
TRBV12-3/TRBV12-4	TRBJ1-1	14	CASSRGIPNTEAFF
TRBV11-3	TRBJ2-1	13	CASSLGRRNEQFF
TRBV7-6	TRBJ2-5	12	CASSFQFETQYF
TRBV7-4	TRBJ2-2	14	CASSVRTGTGELFF
TRBV7-2	TRBJ1-2	15	CASSPGLARGYGYTF
TRBV7-2	TRBJ1-3	15	CASSPSRGSGNTIYF
TRBV2	TRBJ2-5	14	CASSDRPHEETQYF
TRBV7-2	TRBJ1-2	13	CASSLGLSHGYTF
TRBV20-1	TRBJ2-1	18	CSARDPSGGDYSYNEQFF
TRBV6-1	TRBJ2-1	15	CATNPPSGSHNEQFF